The rows below give T cell receptor beta chains drawn from one sample of a study of T cell responses to AZD1222 COVID-19 vaccine. Profiled with immunoSEQ multiplex PCR; TCRdb holds only in-frame clones, not every one. There are 100,000 to 150,000 clones in the sample; about 89% occur only once, and 4% to 5% lies in the top ten. The sample in question was peripheral blood, obtained on day 0 of AZD1222 vaccination. These receptors were obtained from an adult in good health. Both conserved end residues are part of each CDR3. The D gene is left open where the match is weak.

V: TRBV6-8
D: .
J: TRBJ1-1
CDR3: CASSQPSLDRYSMNTEAFF
DNA: TGTGCCAGCAGTCAACCGTCGCTTGACAGGTATAGTATGAACACTGAAGCTTTCTTT

V: TRBV12-3/TRBV12-4
D: .
J: TRBJ1-5
CDR3: CASSLGYDQPQHF
DNA: TGTGCCAGCAGTTTAGGATACGATCAGCCCCAGCATTTT

V: TRBV7-2
D: TRBD1
J: TRBJ2-1
CDR3: CASSLYYRGDLNNEQFF
DNA: TGTGCCAGCAGCTTGTACTACAGGGGAGACTTGAACAATGAGCAGTTCTTC

V: TRBV15
D: TRBD1
J: TRBJ2-4
CDR3: CATSRREAGGTLAKNIQYF
DNA: TGTGCCACCAGCAGACGAGAGGCAGGGGGCACACTAGCCAAAAACATTCAGTACTTC

V: TRBV27
D: .
J: TRBJ2-7
CDR3: CASRQGAAGDTYEQYF
DNA: TGTGCCAGCAGACAGGGTGCTGCGGGAGATACCTACGAGCAGTACTTC

V: TRBV2
D: TRBD1
J: TRBJ1-2
CDR3: CASSTRGQGDGYTF
DNA: TGTGCCAGCAGTACACGAGGACAGGGCGATGGCTACACCTTC

V: TRBV6-2/TRBV6-3
D: .
J: TRBJ2-5
CDR3: CASSRTRSRETQYF
DNA: TGTGCCAGCAGCCGGACCCGCAGCAGAGAGACCCAGTACTTC

V: TRBV5-1
D: .
J: TRBJ1-2
CDR3: CASSLAGGTYGYTF
DNA: TGCGCCAGCAGCCTCGCGGGGGGTACCTATGGCTACACCTTC

V: TRBV5-1
D: .
J: TRBJ1-6
CDR3: CASSLAVRQPSYNSPLHF
DNA: TGCGCCAGCAGCTTGGCCGTCCGCCAACCCTCCTATAATTCACCCCTCCACTTT

V: TRBV27
D: .
J: TRBJ2-7
CDR3: CASSLPGAREQYF
DNA: TGTGCCAGCAGTTTACCAGGGGCCCGCGAGCAGTACTTC

V: TRBV5-4
D: .
J: TRBJ2-5
CDR3: CASSLGGSVMEETQYF
DNA: TGTGCCAGCAGCTTGGGTGGTAGCGTGATGGAAGAGACCCAGTACTTC

V: TRBV27
D: TRBD1
J: TRBJ2-2
CDR3: CASSLFFRIRTGDFGELFF
DNA: TGTGCCAGCAGTTTATTCTTTAGGATACGGACAGGGGATTTCGGGGAGCTGTTTTTT

V: TRBV6-2/TRBV6-3
D: .
J: TRBJ2-7
CDR3: CASSYDYEQYF
DNA: TGTGCCAGCAGTTACGACTACGAGCAGTACTTC

V: TRBV28
D: TRBD1
J: TRBJ1-2
CDR3: CATPGQFNYGYTF
DNA: TGTGCCACCCCGGGACAGTTTAACTATGGCTACACCTTC